The 5 T cell receptor beta chains in this list originate from one sample, sequenced in a study of quantifying T cell responses using KT2 cells. Study-wide background: cDNA was made from DNase-treated RNA using alpha and beta constant primers.

The cDNA 3' end received a ligated oligonucleotide with a UMI. An equimolar mix of RC1.1 and RC1.2 primed the beta chain across TRBC1 and TRBC2. Using its own MiXCR run on the UMI-ligation and nested PCR reads, TCRdb lists one record per CDR3 protein. The sample shows tens of thousands of distinct CDR3 sequences, 6% to 9.5% of them seen only once. The sequenced material came from PBMCs spiked with cells of the T cell clone KT2. The receptors were gathered from a human donor.

A note on this clonotype: At one end, the junction sequence differs from germline, possibly due to a read error. The rearrangement joins TRBV9 to TRBJ1-4; weak D call: TRBD1 (6 bases). Germline CDR1 is SGDLS and CDR2 is YYNGEE. The CDR3 has 13 residues. CDR3 sequence reads: CASSVESGEKPVF. The CDR3 nucleotides read TGTGCCAGCAGCGTAGAATCAGGGGAAAAACCGGTTTTT.

This clonotype appeared a few times. V and J are TRBV11-2 and TRBJ2-1, with D uncertain. This CDR3 has 12 amino acids. The V gene's germline CDR1 is SGHAT and CDR2 FQNNGV. The V gene lost 5 bases and the J gene lost 9 bases, with 11 bases spanning the gap. CDR3 sequence: CASSPEGGEQFF. CDR3 DNA: TGTGCCAGCAGCCCAGAAGGCGGTGAGCAGTTCTTC. Using reference TRBV11-2 and TRBJ2-1 for the parts outside the CDR3, the full variable domain is EAGVAQSPRYKIIEKRQSVAFWCNPISGHATLYWYQQILGQGPKLLIQFQNNGVVDDSQLPKDRFSAERLKGVDSTLKIQPAKLEDSAVYLCASSPEGGEQFFGPGTRLTVL.

This chain links TRBV6-1 with TRBJ2-7, with 8 positions matching TRBD1. The germline V gene encodes CDR1 MNHNS and CDR2 SASEGT. V lost 2 bases to trimming and J lost 2 bases; unmatched junction nucleotides: 5. The length of the CDR3 is 15 residues. CDR3 DNA: TGTGCCAGCAGTGAATGGGGGACAGGCACCTACGAGCAGTACTTC. Protein: CASSEWGTGTYEQYF.

The V call is TRBV15, the J call TRBJ1-2, with D uncertain. The V and J ends lost 1 base and 4 bases respectively, with 13 bases between them. The CDR3 is made up of 15 amino acids. Looked up from germline, CDR1 is LNHNV and CDR2 is YYDKDF (reference sequence). CDR3 DNA sequence: TGTGCCACCAGCAGAGGAGGCCCTGGAGCCTATGGCTACACCTTC. It yields the protein CATSRGGPGAYGYTF.

The gene calls are TRBV9 and TRBJ2-2; 11 nucleotides line up with TRBD1. J was trimmed by 6 bases and V by 3 bases; bases with no gene match: 4. The CDR3 length is 15 residues. In germline, CDR1 is SGDLS, CDR2 YYNGEE. CDR3 DNA sequence: TGTGCCAGCAGCGCCGGGACAGGGGGATCCGGGGAGCTGTTTTTT. Protein: CASSAGTGGSGELFF.